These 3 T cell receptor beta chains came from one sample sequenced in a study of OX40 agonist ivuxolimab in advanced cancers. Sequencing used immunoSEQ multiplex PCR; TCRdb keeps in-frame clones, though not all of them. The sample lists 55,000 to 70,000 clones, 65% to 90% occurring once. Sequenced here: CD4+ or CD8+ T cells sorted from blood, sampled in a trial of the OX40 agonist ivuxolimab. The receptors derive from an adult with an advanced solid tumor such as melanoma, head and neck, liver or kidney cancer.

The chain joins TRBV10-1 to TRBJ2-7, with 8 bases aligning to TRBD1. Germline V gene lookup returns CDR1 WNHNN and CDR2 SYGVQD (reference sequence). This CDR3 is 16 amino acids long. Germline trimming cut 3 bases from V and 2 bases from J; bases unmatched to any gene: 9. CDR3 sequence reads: CASSDKSGQATYEQYF. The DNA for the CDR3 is TGCGCCAGCAGTGATAAGTCGGGACAGGCTACCTACGAGCAGTACTTC.

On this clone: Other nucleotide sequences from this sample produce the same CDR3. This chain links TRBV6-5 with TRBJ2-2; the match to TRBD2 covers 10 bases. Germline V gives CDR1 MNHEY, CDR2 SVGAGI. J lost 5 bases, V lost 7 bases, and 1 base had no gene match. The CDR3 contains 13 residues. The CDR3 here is CASTSGGTGELFF. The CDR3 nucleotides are TGTGCCAGCACTAGCGGGGGAACCGGGGAGCTGTTTTTT.

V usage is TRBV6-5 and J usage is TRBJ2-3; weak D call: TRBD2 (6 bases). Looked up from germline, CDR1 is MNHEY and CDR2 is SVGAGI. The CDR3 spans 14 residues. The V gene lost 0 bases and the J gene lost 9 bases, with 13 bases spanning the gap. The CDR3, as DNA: TGTGCCAGCAGTTACTCCGGCGGGGAGCAAACGCAGTATTTT. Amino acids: CASSYSGGEQTQYF.